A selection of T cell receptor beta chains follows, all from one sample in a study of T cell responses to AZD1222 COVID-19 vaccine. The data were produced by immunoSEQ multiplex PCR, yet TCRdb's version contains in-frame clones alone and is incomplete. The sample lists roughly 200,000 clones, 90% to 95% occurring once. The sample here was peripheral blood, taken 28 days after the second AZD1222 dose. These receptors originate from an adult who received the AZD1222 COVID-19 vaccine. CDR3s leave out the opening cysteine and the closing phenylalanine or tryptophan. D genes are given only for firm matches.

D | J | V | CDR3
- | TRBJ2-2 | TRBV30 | AWSVHQDGELF
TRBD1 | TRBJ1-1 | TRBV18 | ASSLGQGEEAF
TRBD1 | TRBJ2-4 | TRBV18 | ASSPTGQANIQY
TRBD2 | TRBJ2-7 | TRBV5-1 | ASSLSAGLAGGEQY
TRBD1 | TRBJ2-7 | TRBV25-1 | ASSPQVGTGANLRQQY
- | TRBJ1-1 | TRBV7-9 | ASRLHRSTEAF
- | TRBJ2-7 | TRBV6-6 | ASSFSSEQY
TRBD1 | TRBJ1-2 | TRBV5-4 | ASSFNRGYGYT
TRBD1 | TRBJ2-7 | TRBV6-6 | ASRNDRGKSYEQY
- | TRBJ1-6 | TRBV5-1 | ASSLGPTSSYNSPLH
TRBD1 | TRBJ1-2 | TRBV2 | ASKMDRENYGYT
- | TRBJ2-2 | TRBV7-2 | ATRKGGTSGELF
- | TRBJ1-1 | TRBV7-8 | ASTISGNMNTEAF
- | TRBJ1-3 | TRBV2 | ASTIGGGSGNTIY
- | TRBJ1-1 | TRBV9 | ASSVASGNTEAF
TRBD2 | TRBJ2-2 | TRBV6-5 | ASRVSGGAVGELF
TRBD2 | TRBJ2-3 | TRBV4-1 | ASRPRSGGSSTDTQY
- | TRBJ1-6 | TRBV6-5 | ASSYRAGNSPLH
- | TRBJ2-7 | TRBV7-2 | ASSLDSGADLSYEQY
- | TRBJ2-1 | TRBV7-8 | ASRRQPAYNEQF
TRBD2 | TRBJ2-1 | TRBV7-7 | ASSQTLLAGGNNEQF
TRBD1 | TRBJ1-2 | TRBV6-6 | ASTTTGNYGYT
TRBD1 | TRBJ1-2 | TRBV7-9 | ASSRGTGVGYT
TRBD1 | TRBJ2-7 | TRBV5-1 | ASSVGNRGHRGEQY
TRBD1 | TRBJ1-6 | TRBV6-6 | ASSYDGTGGNSPLH
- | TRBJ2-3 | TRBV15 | ATSRDLADTQY
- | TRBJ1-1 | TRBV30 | AWNNPNTEAF
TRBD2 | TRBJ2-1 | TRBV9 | ASSVGGGVYNEQF
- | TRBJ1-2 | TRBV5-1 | ASSSSSPSYGYT
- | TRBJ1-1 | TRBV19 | ASSIRAGMNTEAF
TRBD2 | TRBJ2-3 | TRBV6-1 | ASSDRDREGDTQY
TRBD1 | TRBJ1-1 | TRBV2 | ASSNRGGTEAF
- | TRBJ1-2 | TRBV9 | ASSVVGTSYGYT
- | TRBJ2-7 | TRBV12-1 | ASSPPPSGGAYEQY
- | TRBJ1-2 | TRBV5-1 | ASSSQGDGYT
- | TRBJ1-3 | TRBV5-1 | ASSLAGSSGNTIY
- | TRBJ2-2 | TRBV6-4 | ASSRNLGDTGELF
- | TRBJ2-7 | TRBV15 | ATSRDSGYEQY
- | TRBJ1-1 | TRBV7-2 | ASSAGRGMNTEAF
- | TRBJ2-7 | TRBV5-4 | ASSFGESSYEQY
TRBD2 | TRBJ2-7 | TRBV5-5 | ASSLGSSGGVYEQY
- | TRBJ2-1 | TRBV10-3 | AIGKKEAYNEQF
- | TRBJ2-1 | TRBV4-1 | ASSPPMGQQF
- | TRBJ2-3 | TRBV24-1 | ATSGSGKDTQY
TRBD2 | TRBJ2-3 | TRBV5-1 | ASSLVIAGGADTQY
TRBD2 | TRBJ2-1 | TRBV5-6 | ASSIGTSGKRYNEQF
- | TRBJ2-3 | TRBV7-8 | ASSPRETTDTQY
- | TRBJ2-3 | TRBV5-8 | ASSLQVATDTQY
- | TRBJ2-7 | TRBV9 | ASSGSGAEQY
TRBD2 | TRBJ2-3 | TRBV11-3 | ASSFSGSSMDTQY